This T cell receptor beta chain derives from a study of blood T cells in healthy people across ages (dated by TCRdb to between 2014 and 2017). About the full investigation: In model experiments, template switching captured roughly one uniquely barcoded TCR beta cDNA molecule for every two T cells. Using deep sequencing normalized with unique cDNA molecular identifiers, the study measured how TCR beta repertoire diversity changes with age. Four age groups were formed from the donors: young (average about 16 years), middle-aged (around 37), aged (more than 55) and long-lived (less than 85). Donors of different ages were randomly distributed across sequencing lanes to avoid experimental bias. Two additional independent replicas of 1 million unique cDNA reads from the same blood draw were analyzed for two donors (one aged 18 to 30 and one aged 80 or older). Overall study outcomes, separate from this receptor: Since profiling was done on bulk unsorted PBMCs, naive and antigen-experienced compartments could not be conclusively compared. As age increased, observed TCR beta diversity per million T cells dropped in a roughly linear way, and a significant reduction was already evident by age approximately 40. Observed TCR beta diversity correlated strongly with the percentage of naive T cells measured by flow cytometry. Donor CMV infection status was unknown, potentially confounding age-related changes in expanded clonotypes. Estimates of total diversity based on one million sequenced T cells were regarded as lower bounds and as underestimates. Compared with the aged group, the long-lived group had more naive CD4+ T cells, fewer expanded clones and increased TCR diversity, suggesting age selection.

The donors were around 39 Caucasian individuals from Russia, aged about 6 to 95 years, who were systemically healthy. Each donor gave around 9.9 milliliters of peripheral blood, collected into EDTA-treated Vacutainer tubes. Ficoll-Paque density-gradient centrifugation was used to isolate PBMCs, with at least 6 million obtained per sample. Trizol reagent was used to extract total RNA from PBMCs, with at least 6 micrograms per sample. The percentages of naive CD45RAhigh/CD27high T cells were determined by flow cytometry on a PBMC aliquot from every donor. CDR1 and CDR2, per the germline V gene (reference sequence), are DFQATT and SNEGSKA. Counted from cysteine to phenylalanine, this CDR3 has 17 amino acids. This entry keeps only the CDR3 DNA: 51 bases, framed from base 1. Germline trimming: 5 bases from V, 4 bases from J; junction bases outside gene matches: 11. Library generation was performed with 5' RACE. Data came from an Illumina HiSeq 2500. A second PCR of 7 to 11 cycles was performed with a sample-barcoded 5' primer and a J-beta primer mix. Each TCR beta cDNA molecule received a unique molecular identifier from a template-switch 5' adaptor carrying 12 random nucleotides. Each sample yielded at least 2.5 million CDR3-containing paired-end reads. All of the RNA was converted into first-strand cDNA using the Mint cDNA synthesis kit, with a TRBC-specific oligonucleotide serving as the primer. After uracil-DNA glycosylase treatment, a first 18-cycle PCR used universal primers M1SS and BC2_uni_R on all cDNA. The study's own analysis went as follows. Each sample was normalized by randomly selecting 1 million high-quality reads, each carrying a distinct molecular identifier. Reads with shared molecular identifiers were discarded instead of being binned into consensus sequences. MiTCR, with a Q25 quality threshold and the strictest error-elimination algorithm, was used for CDR3 identification, clonotype clustering and error correction. Lower-bound total TCR beta diversity was estimated with a nonparametric unseen species model using Euler transformation. Using fastp at Q25 and MiXCR, TCRdb reprocessed the public reads and kept productive beta chains. Here each entry gathers all rows of one CDR3 protein and keeps the most common genes and DNA. TCRdb, not the original authors, processed these V and J calls. In this sample the table shows about 1,400,000 distinct CDR3 sequences, 59% of which occur a single time. Over 6.5% of the sample rests with the top ten.

A word on this clonotype: The antigen this receptor binds is unknown. No quality values exist for individual bases; no much larger clone is one base distant.

This receptor was obtained from a man aged 18 to 29 in good health. Sequenced: blood. The chain is made from TRBV20-1 and TRBJ2-3; 14 junctional bases match TRBD2. The nucleotide sequence reads as follows: TGCAGTGCTGCCGCCGGGACTAGCGGGAGAAGTGCAGATACGCAGTATTTT. Its product reads: CSAAAGTSGRSADTQYF.